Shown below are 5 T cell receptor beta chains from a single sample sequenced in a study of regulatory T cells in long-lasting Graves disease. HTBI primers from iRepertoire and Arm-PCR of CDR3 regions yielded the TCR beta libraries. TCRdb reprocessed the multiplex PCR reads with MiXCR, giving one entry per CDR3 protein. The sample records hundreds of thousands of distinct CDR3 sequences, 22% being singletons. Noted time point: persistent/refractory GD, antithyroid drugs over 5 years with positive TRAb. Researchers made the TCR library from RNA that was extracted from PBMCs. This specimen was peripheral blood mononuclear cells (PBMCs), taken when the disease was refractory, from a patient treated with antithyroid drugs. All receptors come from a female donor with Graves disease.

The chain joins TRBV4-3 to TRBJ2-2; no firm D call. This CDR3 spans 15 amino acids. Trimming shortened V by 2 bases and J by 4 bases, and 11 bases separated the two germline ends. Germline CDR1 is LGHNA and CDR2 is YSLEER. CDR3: CASSQFSVVTGELFF. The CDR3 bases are TGCGCCAGCAGCCAATTCAGCGTCGTCACCGGGGAGCTGTTTTTT.

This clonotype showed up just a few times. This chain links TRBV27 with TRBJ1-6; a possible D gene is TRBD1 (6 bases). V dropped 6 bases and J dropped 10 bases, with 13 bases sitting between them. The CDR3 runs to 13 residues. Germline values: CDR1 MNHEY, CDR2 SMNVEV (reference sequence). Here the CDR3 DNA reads TGTGCCAGCAGGATGACAGGTTTATCACCCCTCCACTTT. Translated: CASRMTGLSPLHF.

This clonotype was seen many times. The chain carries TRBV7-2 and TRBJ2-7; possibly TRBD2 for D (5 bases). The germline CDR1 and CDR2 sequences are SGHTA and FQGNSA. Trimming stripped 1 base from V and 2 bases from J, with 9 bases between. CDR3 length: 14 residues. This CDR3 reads CASSLDPGTYEQYF. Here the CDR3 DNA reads TGTGCCAGCAGCTTAGATCCGGGGACCTACGAGCAGTACTTC.

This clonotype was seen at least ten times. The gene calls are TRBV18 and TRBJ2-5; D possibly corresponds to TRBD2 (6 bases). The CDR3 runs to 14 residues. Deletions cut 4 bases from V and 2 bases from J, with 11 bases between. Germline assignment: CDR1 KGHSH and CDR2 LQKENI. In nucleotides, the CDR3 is TGTGCCAGCTCACTGACTAGGAAACAAGAGACCCAGTACTTC. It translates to CASSLTRKQETQYF. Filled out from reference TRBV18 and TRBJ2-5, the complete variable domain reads NAGVMQNPRHLVRRRGQEARLRCSPMKGHSHVYWYRQLPEEGLKFMVYLQKENIIDESGMPKERFSAEFPKEGPSILRIQQVVRGDSAAYFCASSLTRKQETQYFGPGTRLLVL.

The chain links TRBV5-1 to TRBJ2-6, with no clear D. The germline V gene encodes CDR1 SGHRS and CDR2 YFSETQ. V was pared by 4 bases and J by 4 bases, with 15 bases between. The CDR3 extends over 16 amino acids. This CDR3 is CASSRISGTGANVLTF. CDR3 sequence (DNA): TGCGCCAGCAGCAGAATCTCAGGTACCGGGGCCAACGTCCTGACTTTC.